Each of the 12 T cell receptor beta chains below was sequenced from the same sample in a study of T cell clones after liver transplantation. Here immunoSEQ multiplex PCR was the method, and the copy in TCRdb shows in-frame clones only, minus some. Among about 51,000 clones listed, around 85% were seen once. The sequencing used CD8+ T cells from blood, collected 12 months after liver transplant. All receptors come from a human patient who received a liver transplant. Part of the T cells may come from the graft donor.

V usage is TRBV19 and J usage is TRBJ2-1; D possibly uses TRBD1 or TRBD2 (5 bases each). CDR1 and CDR2 (germline): LNHDA, SQIVND (reference sequence). The CDR3 contains 16 residues. Trimming cost V 5 bases and J 1 base, with 15 bases left between them. The CDR3 region is CASSLTGTGSYNEQFF. The CDR3 nucleotides read TGTGCCAGTAGTTTGACCGGGACGGGTTCCTACAATGAGCAGTTCTTC.

This chain uses TRBV28 with TRBJ2-3; the match to TRBD2 covers 14 bases. CDR3 length: 16 residues. Germline lookup yields CDR1 MDHEN and CDR2 SYDVKM. Trimming cost V 5 bases and J 5 bases; bases outside gene matches: 6. The CDR3: CASSMGLAGVVDTQYF. CDR3 bases: TGTGCCAGCAGTATGGGACTAGCGGGAGTGGTAGATACGCAGTATTTT.

V usage is TRBV11-2 and J usage is TRBJ2-7; 9 bases agree with TRBD2. CDR3 length: 15 residues. In germline, CDR1 is SGHAT, CDR2 FQNNGV. V was pared by 1 base and J by 4 bases, with 5 bases of the junction left unmatched. The CDR3: CASSLAASGKYEQYF. The CDR3 nucleotides read TGTGCCAGCAGCTTAGCGGCTAGCGGGAAATACGAGCAGTACTTC.

The chain employs TRBV5-1 and TRBJ1-2, with TRBD1 as a possible D gene (6 bases). CDR3 length: 16 residues. Germline V gene data show CDR1 as SGHRS and CDR2 as YFSETQ. V dropped 2 bases and J dropped 0 bases, with 14 bases sitting between them. The DNA for the CDR3 is TGCGCCAGCAGCTTATCAGGGGATTCGGCTAACTATGGCTACACCTTC. This translates into CASSLSGDSANYGYTF.

The chain joins TRBV5-1 to TRBJ2-7; TRBD1 or TRBD2 may be the D gene (5 bases each). The germline V gene encodes CDR1 SGHRS and CDR2 YFSETQ. The CDR3 extends over 14 amino acids. Trimming cost V 6 bases and J 0 bases, with 13 bases left between them. The CDR3 sequence: CASTMGPGSYEQYF. In nucleotides, the CDR3 is TGCGCCAGCACCATGGGACCGGGCTCCTACGAGCAGTACTTC.

A few counts support this clone. V usage is TRBV5-1 and J usage is TRBJ2-7; 11 bases are shared with TRBD2. Germline V gene sequence: CDR1 SGHRS, CDR2 YFSETQ. There are 17 residues in the CDR3. The CDR3 is CRRGLRLAGPIPYEQYF. As DNA, the CDR3 is TGCCGAAGGGGGTTAAGACTAGCGGGACCTATCCCCTACGAGCAGTACTTC. The variable domain in full, with the rest retrieved from reference TRBV5-1 and TRBJ2-7, is KAGVTQTPRYLIKTRGQQVTLSCSPISGHRSVSWYQQTPGQGLQFLFEYFSETQRNKGNFPGRFSGRQFSNSRSEMNVSTLELGDSALYLCRRGLRLAGPIPYEQYFGPGTRLTVT.

Only one count was recorded for this clone. This chain connects TRBV30 to TRBJ2-1, with TRBD2 as a possible D gene (6 bases). The germline V gene has CDR1 GTSNPN and CDR2 SVGIG (reference sequence). This CDR3 spans 13 amino acids. Trimming removed 0 bases from V and 11 bases from J, with 14 bases in between. This chain's CDR3 is CAWSVLASDQQFF. CDR3 bases: TGTGCCTGGAGTGTACTGGCTAGCGACCAGCAGTTCTTC.

The chain employs TRBV10-3 and TRBJ1-1, with D possibly matching TRBD1 (5 bases). Germline CDR1 and CDR2: ENHRY and SYGVKD. CDR3 size: 15 residues. Trimming removed 4 bases from V and 4 bases from J, with 16 bases in between. The CDR3 loop is CAISGPGRGITEAFF. In nucleotides, the CDR3 is TGTGCCATCAGTGGACCGGGACGAGGGATCACTGAAGCTTTCTTT.

The rearrangement joins TRBV9 to TRBJ1-2; 7 bases are a match to TRBD1. Looked up from germline, CDR1 is SGDLS and CDR2 is YYNGEE. V was pared by 4 bases and J by 0 bases, with 3 bases of the junction left unmatched. This CDR3 is built from 14 residues. The CDR3 sequence: CASSSGTANYGYTF. In DNA, the CDR3 is TGTGCCAGCAGCTCCGGGACAGCTAACTATGGCTACACCTTC.

The V gene is TRBV6-5, the J gene TRBJ1-1; tentatively, D is TRBD1 (5 bases). V lost 7 bases to trimming and J lost 4 bases, with 19 bases between them. CDR3 length: 15 residues. Germline CDR1 is MNHEY and CDR2 is SVGAGI. This chain's CDR3 is CASKLSSGHFTEAFF. CDR3 nucleotide sequence: TGTGCCAGCAAGCTATCGTCCGGACATTTCACTGAAGCTTTCTTT.

The chain links TRBV19 to TRBJ2-2, with a possible D match to TRBD2 (6 bases). Germline CDR1 is LNHDA and CDR2 is SQIVND (reference sequence). Trimming cost V 2 bases and J 7 bases, with 8 bases left between them. The CDR3 length is 13 residues. DNA of the CDR3: TGTGCCAGTAGTATATTGGGGGGCGGGGAGCTGTTTTTT. Its translation is CASSILGGGELFF. The variable domain in full, completed from reference TRBV19 and TRBJ2-2, reads DGGITQSPKYLFRKEGQNVTLSCEQNLNHDAMYWYRQDPGQGLRLIYYSQIVNDFQKGDIAEGYSVSREKKESFPLTVTSAQKNPTAFYLCASSILGGGELFFGEGSRLTVL.

The V gene is TRBV29-1, the J gene TRBJ2-2; the D gene is possibly TRBD2 (5 bases). CDR3 length: 12 residues. Germline V CDR1 and CDR2: SQVTM, ANQGSEA. Between the trimmed V and J ends, which lost 2 bases and 7 bases, there was a span of 8 bases. CDR3 protein: CSVEPGGGELFF. The DNA of the CDR3 is TGCAGCGTTGAACCCGGAGGCGGGGAGCTGTTTTTT.